The 21 T cell receptor beta chains presented below share a single source sample, sequenced in a study of Ad26.COV2.S vaccination and SARS-CoV-2 variants. The treatment is: roughly 20 received Ad26.COV2.S at low or high dose, single or two shots; roughly five received placebo; per-sample allocation not given. Day 63 following the first vaccine or placebo injection was when the samples were taken. Produced via immunoSEQ multiplex PCR; TCRdb's table is partial and in-frame only. This table holds around 450,000 clones, 70% to 90% found once. The specimen was peripheral blood, collected in a trial of Ad26.COV2.S vaccine versus placebo. The origin of the receptors is a person aged 18-65 years who received the Ad26.COV2.S COVID-19 vaccine or a placebo.

The chain has TRBV6-6 and TRBJ1-4; weak D call: TRBD1 (5 bases). Germline CDR1 reads MNHNY; CDR2 reads SVGAGI (reference sequence). V was trimmed by 2 bases and J by 0 bases, leaving 10 bases between them. The CDR3 totals 16 residues. The CDR3 DNA reads as TGTGCCAGCAGTTACGCGCAGGGACCAACTAATGAAAAACTGTTTTTT. Amino acids: CASSYAQGPTNEKLFF.

This clone was detected once. The rearrangement uses TRBV6-5 and TRBJ1-4; the D gene is possibly TRBD1 (5 bases). Germline V gene data show CDR1 as MNHEY and CDR2 as SVGAGI. V was cut by 4 bases and J by 8 bases, with 20 bases left in between. There are 16 residues in the CDR3. CDR3 sequence: CASSSGRASTGEKLFF. DNA for the CDR3: TGTGCCAGCAGTTCGGGCAGGGCCTCAACGGGCGAAAAACTGTTTTTT.

The chain carries TRBV5-1 and TRBJ2-7; no clear D gene. Trimming took off 4 bases at V and 6 bases at J, with 11 bases between the two ends. The germline V gene has CDR1 SGHRS and CDR2 YFSETQ. The CDR3 is 12 residues long. The CDR3 reads CASSLSGREQYF. The CDR3 DNA reads TGCGCCAGCAGCCTATCGGGTCGCGAGCAGTACTTC.

The rearrangement uses TRBV5-1 and TRBJ2-1; possibly TRBD1 for D (7 bases). Deletions cut 0 bases from V and 1 base from J, with 11 bases between. Looked up from germline, CDR1 is SGHRS and CDR2 is YFSETQ. The CDR3 consists of 16 residues. As DNA, the CDR3 is TGCGCCAGCAGCTTGGGTCCAGGGGGGTCCTACAATGAGCAGTTCTTC. This sequence encodes CASSLGPGGSYNEQFF.

The V and J genes are TRBV5-1 and TRBJ2-7; D gene unclear. The germline CDR1 and CDR2 sequences are SGHRS and YFSETQ. This CDR3 has 13 residues. The germline V and J ends were trimmed by 6 bases and 0 bases, with 10 bases remaining between them. As DNA, the CDR3 is TGCGCCAGCAAGGAGACGAGCTCCTACGAGCAGTACTTC. It translates to CASKETSSYEQYF.

The genes are TRBV27 and TRBJ1-2, with 8 bases identical to TRBD1. V shed 2 bases and J 6 bases; nucleotides not matched to a gene: 8. The length of the CDR3 is 15 residues. Germline lookup yields CDR1 MNHEY and CDR2 SMNVEV (reference sequence). The CDR3 sequence is CASSLLTGVKNGYTF. The CDR3 nucleotides read TGTGCCAGCAGTTTACTGACAGGGGTTAAGAATGGCTACACCTTC.

The chain has TRBV5-1 and TRBJ2-7; TRBD1 matches 9 bases. Trimming at V came to 4 bases and at J to 2 bases, leaving 10 bases not matched to a gene. CDR1 and CDR2 (germline): SGHRS, YFSETQ. This CDR3 contains 16 residues. DNA of the CDR3: TGCGCCAGCAGCCCCGAGACAGGGGGGCTCCCCTACGAGCAGTACTTC. It specifies CASSPETGGLPYEQYF.

This chain links TRBV28 with TRBJ1-2; D not resolved. The germline V gene encodes CDR1 MDHEN and CDR2 SYDVKM. This CDR3 is 11 amino acids long. V was pared by 3 bases and J by 6 bases, with 5 bases between. CDR3 bases: TGTGCCAGCAGTTTCAACGATGGCTACACCTTC. Its protein product is CASSFNDGYTF.

This clone was counted once. The J gene is TRBJ1-2, the V gene TRBV19; D is undetermined. V lost 8 bases and J lost 4, with 14 bases in between. Germline V gene data show CDR1 as LNHDA and CDR2 as SQIVND (reference sequence). This CDR3 spans 13 amino acids. The CDR3 reads CASGSGATYGYTF. The CDR3 nucleotides are TGTGCCAGTGGGTCAGGAGCTACCTATGGCTACACCTTC.

V and J are TRBV5-1 and TRBJ2-3; D remains ambiguous. Trimming removed 0 bases from V and 0 bases from J, with 11 bases in between. Germline V gene data show CDR1 as SGHRS and CDR2 as YFSETQ. The CDR3 contains 16 residues. Here the CDR3 reads CASSLEQRSSTDTQYF. Here the CDR3 DNA reads TGCGCCAGCAGCTTGGAGCAAAGGTCTAGCACAGATACGCAGTATTTT.

V usage is TRBV3-1 (or the pseudogene TRBV3-2) and J usage is TRBJ2-5; 10 nucleotides align to TRBD1. The CDR3 is 14 amino acids. V gave up 4 bases and J gave up 3 bases; unmatched junction bases: 2. Germline V gene data show CDR1 as LGHDT and CDR2 as YNNKEL (reference sequence). CDR3 sequence reads: CASSRGTGEETQYF. The CDR3 DNA follows: TGTGCCAGCAGCCGGGGGACAGGGGAAGAGACCCAGTACTTC.

This chain uses TRBV10-1 with TRBJ1-2; 7 bases agree with TRBD1. This CDR3 contains 14 residues. The germline CDR1 and CDR2 sequences are WNHNN and SYGVQD (reference sequence). J was trimmed by 5 bases and V by 1 base; bases with no gene match: 4. The CDR3 loop reads CASSECRGGYGYTF. CDR3 coding DNA: TGCGCCAGCAGTGAGTGCAGGGGGGGGTATGGCTACACCTTC.

V and J are TRBV7-9 and TRBJ1-2, with 8 bases lining up with TRBD1. V lost 5 bases to trimming and J lost 3 bases; unmatched junction nucleotides: 8. The length of the CDR3 is 15 residues. Germline CDR1 is SEHNR and CDR2 is FQNEAQ (reference sequence). The CDR3 here is CASSVDRGEHYGYTF. The CDR3 nucleotides read TGTGCCAGCAGCGTTGACAGGGGTGAGCACTATGGCTACACCTTC.

The V and J genes are TRBV29-1 and TRBJ2-3, with D possibly being TRBD2 (5 bases). This CDR3 spans 14 amino acids. V shed 7 bases and J shed 0 bases, with 14 bases lying between them. The germline gives CDR1 SQVTM, CDR2 ANQGSEA. The CDR3 DNA reads TGCAGCGCCCCCTTGGCGGGCAGCACAGATACGCAGTATTTT. Protein sequence: CSAPLAGSTDTQYF.

The J gene is TRBJ1-5, the V gene TRBV10-1, with 10 bases fitting TRBD1. The germline CDR1 and CDR2 sequences are WNHNN and SYGVQD (reference sequence). J lost 4 bases, V lost 2 bases, and 8 bases had no gene match. The CDR3 runs 17 residues. The CDR3 region has the DNA TGCGCCAGCAGTGAGGGGAAGACAGGGGGCGGGAATCAGCCCCAGCATTTT. Its protein product is CASSEGKTGGGNQPQHF.

The V call is TRBV4-3, the J call TRBJ2-3, with a possible D match to TRBD2 (6 bases). Germline-derived CDR1 and CDR2 are LGHNA and YSLEER. The CDR3 is 14 residues long. V lost 3 bases, J lost 8 bases, and 15 bases lay in between. For the CDR3, the DNA is TGCGCCAGCAGCCAGACATTCCTGCGGGGTACGCAGTATTTT. Amino acids: CASSQTFLRGTQYF.

The sample holds one count of this clone. The rearrangement uses TRBV5-6 and TRBJ2-7, with D perhaps matching TRBD1 or TRBD2 (5 bases each). Trimming removed 2 bases at V and 2 bases at J, with 11 bases between. The CDR3 extends over 14 amino acids. The germline V gene encodes CDR1 SGHDT and CDR2 YYEEEE. The CDR3 DNA follows: TGTGCCAGCAGCTTTCTAGGGACCACCTACGAGCAGTACTTC. This gives the protein CASSFLGTTYEQYF. Full variable domain (rest looked up from reference TRBV5-6 and TRBJ2-7): DAGVTQSPTHLIKTRGQQVTLRCSPKSGHDTVSWYQQALGQGPQFIFQYYEEEERQRGNFPDRFSGHQFPNYSSELNVNALLLGDSALYLCASSFLGTTYEQYFGPGTRLTVT.

The rearrangement joins TRBV5-1 to TRBJ2-2; 7 nucleotides line up with TRBD1. The CDR3 has 16 residues. Per germline, CDR1 SGHRS and CDR2 YFSETQ. Unmatched junction bases numbered 7, after V lost 0 bases and J lost 5 bases. CDR3 region: CASSLDTGVVTGELFF. As DNA, the CDR3 is TGCGCCAGCAGCTTGGATACAGGGGTGGTAACCGGGGAGCTGTTTTTT.

The chain couples TRBV5-4 to TRBJ1-2, with TRBD1 as a possible D gene (5 bases). V lost 1 base and J lost 0, with 10 bases in between. The CDR3 runs 15 residues. The V gene's germline CDR1 is SGHNT and CDR2 YYREEE (reference sequence). The CDR3 sequence is CASSLMGVANYGYTF. Written as DNA, the CDR3 is TGTGCCAGCAGCTTGATGGGGGTAGCTAACTATGGCTACACCTTC.

The chain recombines TRBV2 with TRBJ2-2, with a tentative D call TRBD1 (6 bases). The ends were cut back, 7 bases at V and 4 bases at J, with 13 bases in the middle. CDR3 size: 14 residues. Germline V gene lookup returns CDR1 SNHLY and CDR2 FYNNEI. The CDR3 nucleotides read TGTGCCAGCAATCCGGGACACGGCACCGGGGAGCTGTTTTTT. It specifies CASNPGHGTGELFF.

The V gene is TRBV19, the J gene TRBJ1-1; D gene ambiguous. The V and J ends lost 4 bases and 3 bases respectively, with 15 bases between them. The CDR3 spans 15 residues. Germline V gene sequence: CDR1 LNHDA, CDR2 SQIVND (reference sequence). CDR3 loop: CASSTTRSEYTEAFF. As DNA, the CDR3 is TGTGCCAGTAGTACAACCCGGTCGGAATACACTGAAGCTTTCTTT.